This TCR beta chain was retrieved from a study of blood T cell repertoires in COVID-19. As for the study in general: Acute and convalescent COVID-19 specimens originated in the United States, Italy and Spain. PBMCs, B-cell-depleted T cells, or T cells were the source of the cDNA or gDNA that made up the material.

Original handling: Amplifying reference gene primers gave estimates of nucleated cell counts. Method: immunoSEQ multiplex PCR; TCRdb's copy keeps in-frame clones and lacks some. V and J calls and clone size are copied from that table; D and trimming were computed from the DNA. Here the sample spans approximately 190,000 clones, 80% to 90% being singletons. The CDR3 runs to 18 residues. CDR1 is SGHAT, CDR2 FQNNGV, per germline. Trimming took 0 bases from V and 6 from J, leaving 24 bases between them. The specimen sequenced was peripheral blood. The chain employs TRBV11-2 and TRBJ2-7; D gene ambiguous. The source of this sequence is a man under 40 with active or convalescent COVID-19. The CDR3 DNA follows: TGTGCCAGCAGCTTAGATAACCCATTAGCTGGAGTCGGTTCCGAGCAGTACTTC. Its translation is CASSLDNPLAGVGSEQYF.